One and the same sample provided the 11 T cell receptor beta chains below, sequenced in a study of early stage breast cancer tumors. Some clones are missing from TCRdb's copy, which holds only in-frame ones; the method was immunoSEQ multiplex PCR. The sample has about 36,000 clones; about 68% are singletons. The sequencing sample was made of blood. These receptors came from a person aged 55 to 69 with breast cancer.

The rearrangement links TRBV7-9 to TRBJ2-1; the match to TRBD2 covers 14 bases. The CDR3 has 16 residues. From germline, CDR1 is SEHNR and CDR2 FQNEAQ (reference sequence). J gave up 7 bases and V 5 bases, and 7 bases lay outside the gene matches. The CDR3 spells CASSPRTSGRSNEQFF. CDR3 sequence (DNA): TGTGCCAGCAGCCCCAGGACTAGCGGGAGGTCGAATGAGCAGTTCTTC.

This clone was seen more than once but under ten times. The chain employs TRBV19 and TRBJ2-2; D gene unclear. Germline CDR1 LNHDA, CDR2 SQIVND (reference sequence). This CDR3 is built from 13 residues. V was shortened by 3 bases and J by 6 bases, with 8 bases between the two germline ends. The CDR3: CASSIRAAGELFF. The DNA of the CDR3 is TGTGCCAGTAGTATTAGGGCCGCCGGGGAGCTGTTTTTT.

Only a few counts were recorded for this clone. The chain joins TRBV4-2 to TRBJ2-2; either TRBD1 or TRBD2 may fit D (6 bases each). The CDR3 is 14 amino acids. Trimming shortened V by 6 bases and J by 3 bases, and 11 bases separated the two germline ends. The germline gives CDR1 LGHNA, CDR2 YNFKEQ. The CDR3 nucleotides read TGTGCCAGCAGTGGGGGGCGCGACACCGGGGAGCTGTTTTTT. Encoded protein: CASSGGRDTGELFF.

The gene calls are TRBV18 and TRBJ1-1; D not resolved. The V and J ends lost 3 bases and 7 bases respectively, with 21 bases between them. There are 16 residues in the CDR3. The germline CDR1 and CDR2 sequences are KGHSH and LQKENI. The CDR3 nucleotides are TGTGCCAGCTCACCTACCGGGCCCGGGAGGGAGGGTGAAGCTTTCTTT. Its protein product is CASSPTGPGREGEAFF.

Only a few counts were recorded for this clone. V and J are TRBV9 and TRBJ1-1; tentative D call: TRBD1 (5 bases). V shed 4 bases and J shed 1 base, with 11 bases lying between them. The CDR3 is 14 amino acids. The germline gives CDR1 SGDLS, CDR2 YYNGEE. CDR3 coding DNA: TGTGCCAGCAGCCCGAGACAGAGGAACACTGAAGCTTTCTTT. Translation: CASSPRQRNTEAFF.

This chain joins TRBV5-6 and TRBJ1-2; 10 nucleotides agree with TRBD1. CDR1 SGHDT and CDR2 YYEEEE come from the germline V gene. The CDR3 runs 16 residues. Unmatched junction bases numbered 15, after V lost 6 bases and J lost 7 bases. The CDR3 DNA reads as TGTGCCAGCAACATAGACAGGGGGCCAGGGATCGGTGGCTACACCTTC. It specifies CASNIDRGPGIGGYTF.

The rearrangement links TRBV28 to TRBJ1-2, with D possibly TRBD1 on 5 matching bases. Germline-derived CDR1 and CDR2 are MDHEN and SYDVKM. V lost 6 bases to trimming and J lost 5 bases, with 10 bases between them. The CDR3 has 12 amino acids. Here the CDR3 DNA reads TGTGCCAGCAGCCTTGACAGATATGGCTACACCTTC. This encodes CASSLDRYGYTF.

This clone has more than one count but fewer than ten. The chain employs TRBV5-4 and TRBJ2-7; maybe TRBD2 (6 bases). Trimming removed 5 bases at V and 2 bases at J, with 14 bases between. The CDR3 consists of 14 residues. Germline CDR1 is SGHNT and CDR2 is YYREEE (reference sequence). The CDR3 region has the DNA TGTGCCAGCAGTCCGGGACTCTATCCCTACGAGCAGTACTTC. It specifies CASSPGLYPYEQYF.

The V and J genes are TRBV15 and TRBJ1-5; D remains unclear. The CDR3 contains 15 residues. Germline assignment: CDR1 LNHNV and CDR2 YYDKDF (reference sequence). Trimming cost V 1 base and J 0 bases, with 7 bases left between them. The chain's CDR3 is CATSRVWGSNQPQHF. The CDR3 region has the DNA TGTGCCACCAGCAGAGTTTGGGGTAGCAATCAGCCCCAGCATTTT.

CDR3 residues: CASSITGETYEQYF. CDR3 bases: TGTGCCAGCAGCATTACAGGGGAAACCTACGAGCAGTACTTC. V and J are TRBV7-9 and TRBJ2-7, with 7 bases aligning to TRBD1. The V gene's germline CDR1 is SEHNR and CDR2 FQNEAQ (reference sequence). The CDR3 contains 14 residues. V lost 5 bases to trimming and J lost 2 bases; unmatched junction nucleotides: 6.

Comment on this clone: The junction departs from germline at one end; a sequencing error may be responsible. CDR3 amino acids: CASSAIVMGGSF. For the CDR3, the DNA is TGTGCCAGCAGTGCGATTGTTATGGGGGGCTCTTTC. This rearrangement joins TRBV28 to TRBJ1-2; possibly TRBD1 for D (6 bases). This CDR3 has 12 amino acids. The germline V gene has CDR1 MDHEN and CDR2 SYDVKM.